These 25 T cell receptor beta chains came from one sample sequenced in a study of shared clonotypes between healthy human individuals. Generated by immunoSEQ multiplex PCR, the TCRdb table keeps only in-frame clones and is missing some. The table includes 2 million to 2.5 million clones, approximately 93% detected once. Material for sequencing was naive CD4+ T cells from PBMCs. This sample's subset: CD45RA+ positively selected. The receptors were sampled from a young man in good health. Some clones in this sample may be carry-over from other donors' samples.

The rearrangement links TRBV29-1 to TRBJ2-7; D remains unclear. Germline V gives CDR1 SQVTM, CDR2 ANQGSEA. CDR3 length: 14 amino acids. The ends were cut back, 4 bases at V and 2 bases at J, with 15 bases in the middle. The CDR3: CSVAYRQAPYEQYF. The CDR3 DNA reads TGCAGCGTTGCCTATCGGCAGGCCCCCTACGAGCAGTACTTC.

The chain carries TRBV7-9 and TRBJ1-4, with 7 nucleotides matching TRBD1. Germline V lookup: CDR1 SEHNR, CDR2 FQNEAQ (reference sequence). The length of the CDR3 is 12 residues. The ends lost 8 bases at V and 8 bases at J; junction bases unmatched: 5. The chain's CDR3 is CASGTDGEKLFF. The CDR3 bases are TGTGCCAGCGGGACAGACGGCGAAAAACTGTTTTTT.

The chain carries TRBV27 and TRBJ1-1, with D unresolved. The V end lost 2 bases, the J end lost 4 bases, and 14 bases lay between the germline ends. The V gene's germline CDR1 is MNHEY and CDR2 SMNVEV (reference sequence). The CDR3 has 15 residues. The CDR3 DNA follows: TGTGCCAGCAGTTTAGAACCAGGTGTCGGCACTGAAGCTTTCTTT. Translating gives CASSLEPGVGTEAFF.

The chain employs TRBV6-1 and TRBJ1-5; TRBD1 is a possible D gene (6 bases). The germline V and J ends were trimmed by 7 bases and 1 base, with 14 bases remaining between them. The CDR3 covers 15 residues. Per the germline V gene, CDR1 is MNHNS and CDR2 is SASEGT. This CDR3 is CASKGGAWSNQPQHF. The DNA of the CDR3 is TGTGCCAGCAAAGGGGGGGCGTGGAGCAATCAGCCCCAGCATTTT.

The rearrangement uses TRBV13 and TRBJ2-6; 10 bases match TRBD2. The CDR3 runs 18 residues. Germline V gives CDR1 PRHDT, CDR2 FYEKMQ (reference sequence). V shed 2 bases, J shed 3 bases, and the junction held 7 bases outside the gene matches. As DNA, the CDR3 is TGTGCCAGCAGCTTATTCTCTAGCGGGAGCTTTGGGGCCAACGTCCTGACTTTC. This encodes CASSLFSSGSFGANVLTF.

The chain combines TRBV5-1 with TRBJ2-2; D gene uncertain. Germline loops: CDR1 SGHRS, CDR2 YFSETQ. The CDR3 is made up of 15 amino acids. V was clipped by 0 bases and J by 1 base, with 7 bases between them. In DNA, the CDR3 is TGCGCCAGCAGCTTGGTAGCATTGAACACCGGGGAGCTGTTTTTT. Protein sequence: CASSLVALNTGELFF. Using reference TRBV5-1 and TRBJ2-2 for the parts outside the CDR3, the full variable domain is KAGVTQTPRYLIKTRGQQVTLSCSPISGHRSVSWYQQTPGQGLQFLFEYFSETQRNKGNFPGRFSGRQFSNSRSEMNVSTLELGDSALYLCASSLVALNTGELFFGEGSRLTVL.

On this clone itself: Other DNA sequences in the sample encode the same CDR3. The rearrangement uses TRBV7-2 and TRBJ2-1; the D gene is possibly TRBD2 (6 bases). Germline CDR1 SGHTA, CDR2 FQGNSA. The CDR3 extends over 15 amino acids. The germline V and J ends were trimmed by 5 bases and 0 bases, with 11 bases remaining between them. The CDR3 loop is CASSPPRGSYNEQFF. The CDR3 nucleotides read TGTGCCAGCAGCCCCCCGCGGGGCTCCTACAATGAGCAGTTCTTC.

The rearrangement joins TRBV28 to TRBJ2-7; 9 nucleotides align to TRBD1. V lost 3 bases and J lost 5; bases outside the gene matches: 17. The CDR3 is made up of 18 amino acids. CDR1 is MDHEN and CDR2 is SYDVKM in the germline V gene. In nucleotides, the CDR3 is TGTGCCAGCAGTTTGGGCACAGGGGGCTGGGTGGGTTATGACGAGCAGTACTTC. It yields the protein CASSLGTGGWVGYDEQYF.

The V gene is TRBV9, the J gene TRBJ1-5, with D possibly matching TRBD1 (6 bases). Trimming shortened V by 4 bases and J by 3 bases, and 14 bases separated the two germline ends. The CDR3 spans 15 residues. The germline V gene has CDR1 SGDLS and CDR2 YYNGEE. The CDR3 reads CASSRGGRFNQPQHF. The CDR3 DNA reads TGTGCCAGCAGCCGCGGGGGGCGGTTCAATCAGCCCCAGCATTTT.

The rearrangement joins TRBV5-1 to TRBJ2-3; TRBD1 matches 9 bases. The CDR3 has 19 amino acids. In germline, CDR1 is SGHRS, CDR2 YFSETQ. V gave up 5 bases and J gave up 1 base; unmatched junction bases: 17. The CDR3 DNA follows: TGCGCCAGCAGAAAGCTTCCCACCGGGACAGGGACGGGCACAGATACGCAGTATTTT. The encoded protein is CASRKLPTGTGTGTDTQYF.

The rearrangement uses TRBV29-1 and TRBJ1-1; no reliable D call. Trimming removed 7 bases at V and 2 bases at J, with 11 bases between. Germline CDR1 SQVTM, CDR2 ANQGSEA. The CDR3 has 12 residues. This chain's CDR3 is CSAVGPNTEAFF. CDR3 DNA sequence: TGCAGCGCCGTTGGGCCCAACACTGAAGCTTTCTTT.

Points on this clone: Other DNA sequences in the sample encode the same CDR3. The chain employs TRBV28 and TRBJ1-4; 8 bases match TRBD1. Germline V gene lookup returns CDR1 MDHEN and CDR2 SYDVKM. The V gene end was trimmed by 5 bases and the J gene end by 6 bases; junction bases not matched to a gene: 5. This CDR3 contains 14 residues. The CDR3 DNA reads TGTGCCAGCAGTGCCGGGACAGGTTATGAAAAACTGTTTTTT. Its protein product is CASSAGTGYEKLFF. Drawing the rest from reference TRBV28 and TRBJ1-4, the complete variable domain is DVKVTQSSRYLVKRTGEKVFLECVQDMDHENMFWYRQDPGLGLRLIYFSYDVKMKEKGDIPEGYSVSREKKERFSLILESASTNQTSMYLCASSAGTGYEKLFFGSGTQLSVL.

The CDR3 protein is CAWSVYRAQTQYF. In DNA form, the CDR3 reads TGTGCCTGGAGTGTATACAGGGCTCAGACCCAGTACTTC. This chain joins TRBV30 and TRBJ2-5, with a weak D call TRBD1 (6 bases). The V gene lost 0 bases and the J gene lost 6 bases, with 11 bases spanning the gap. Germline lookup yields CDR1 GTSNPN and CDR2 SVGIG (reference sequence). CDR3 length: 13 amino acids. The entire variable domain, with the rest obtained from reference TRBV30 and TRBJ2-5, is as follows: SQTIHQWPATLVQPVGSPLSLECTVEGTSNPNLYWYRQAAGRGLQLLFYSVGIGQISSEVPQNLSASRPQDRQFILSSKKLLLSDSGFYLCAWSVYRAQTQYFGPGTRLLVL.

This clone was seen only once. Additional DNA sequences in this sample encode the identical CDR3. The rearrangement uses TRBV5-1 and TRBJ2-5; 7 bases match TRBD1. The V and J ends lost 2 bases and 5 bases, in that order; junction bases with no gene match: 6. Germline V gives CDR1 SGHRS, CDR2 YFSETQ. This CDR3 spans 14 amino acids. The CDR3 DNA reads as TGCGCCAGCAGCTTCAGCTCGGGACAGGAGACCCAGTACTTC. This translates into CASSFSSGQETQYF.

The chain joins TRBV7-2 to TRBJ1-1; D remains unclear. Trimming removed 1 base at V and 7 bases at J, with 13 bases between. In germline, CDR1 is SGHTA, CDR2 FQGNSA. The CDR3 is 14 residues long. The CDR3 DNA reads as TGTGCCAGCAGCTTAGGTACAAGCAGCCTTGAAGCTTTCTTT. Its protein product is CASSLGTSSLEAFF. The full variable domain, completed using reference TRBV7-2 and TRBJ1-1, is GAGVSQSPSNKVTEKGKDVELRCDPISGHTALYWYRQSLGQGLEFLIYFQGNSAPDKSGLPSDRFSAERTGGSVSTLTIQRTQQEDSAVYLCASSLGTSSLEAFFGQGTRLTVV.

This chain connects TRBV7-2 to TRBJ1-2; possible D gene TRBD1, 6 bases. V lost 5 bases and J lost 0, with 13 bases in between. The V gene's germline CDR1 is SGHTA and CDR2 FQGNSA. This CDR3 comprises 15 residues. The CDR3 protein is CASSPLGGANYGYTF. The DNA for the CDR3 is TGTGCCAGCAGCCCACTAGGGGGAGCTAACTATGGCTACACCTTC.

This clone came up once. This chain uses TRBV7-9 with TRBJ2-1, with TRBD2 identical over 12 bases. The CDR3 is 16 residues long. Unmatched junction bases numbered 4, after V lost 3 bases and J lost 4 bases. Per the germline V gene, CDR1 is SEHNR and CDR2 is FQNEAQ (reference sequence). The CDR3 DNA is TGTGCCAGCAGCTTTGGGGGGACTAGCGGGTACAATGAGCAGTTCTTC. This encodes CASSFGGTSGYNEQFF.

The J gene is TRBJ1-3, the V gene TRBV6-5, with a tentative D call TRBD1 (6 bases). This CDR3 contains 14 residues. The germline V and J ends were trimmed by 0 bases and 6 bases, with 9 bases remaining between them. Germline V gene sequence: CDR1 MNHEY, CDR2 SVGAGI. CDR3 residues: CASSYSNRENTIYF. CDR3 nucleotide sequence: TGTGCCAGCAGTTACTCGAACAGGGAAAACACCATATATTTT.

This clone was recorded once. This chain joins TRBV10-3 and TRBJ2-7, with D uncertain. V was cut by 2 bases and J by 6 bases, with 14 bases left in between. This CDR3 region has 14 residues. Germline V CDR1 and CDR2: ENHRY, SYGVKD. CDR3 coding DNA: TGTGCCATCAGTGAGAACGACGGGCCCTTCGAGCAGTACTTC. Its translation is CAISENDGPFEQYF.

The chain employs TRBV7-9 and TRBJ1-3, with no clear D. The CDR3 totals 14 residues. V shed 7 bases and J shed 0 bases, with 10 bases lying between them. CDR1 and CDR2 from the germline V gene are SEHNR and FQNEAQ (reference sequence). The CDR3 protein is CASNTDLSGNTIYF. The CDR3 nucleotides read TGTGCCAGCAACACAGACCTCTCTGGAAACACCATATATTTT.

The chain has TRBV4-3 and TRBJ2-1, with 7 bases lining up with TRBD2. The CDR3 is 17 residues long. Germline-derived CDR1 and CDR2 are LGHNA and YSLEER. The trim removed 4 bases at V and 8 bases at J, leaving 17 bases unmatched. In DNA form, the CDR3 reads TGCGCCAGCAGCCTCGAGACCAGGACTAGGGTCTCCCATGAGCAGTTCTTC. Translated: CASSLETRTRVSHEQFF.

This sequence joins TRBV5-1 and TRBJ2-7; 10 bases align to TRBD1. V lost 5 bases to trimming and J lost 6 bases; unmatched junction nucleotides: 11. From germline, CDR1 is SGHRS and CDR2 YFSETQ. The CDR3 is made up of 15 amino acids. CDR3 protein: CASRPPGQGTSEQYF. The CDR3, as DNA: TGCGCCAGCAGGCCCCCGGGACAGGGGACTTCCGAGCAGTACTTC.

CDR3 DNA sequence: TGTGCCAGCAGTTACTCCTTCGGGACAGCAAATTCACCCCTCCACTTT. This encodes CASSYSFGTANSPLHF. J is TRBJ1-6 and V is TRBV6-5, with TRBD1 identical over 7 bases. The CDR3 length is 16 residues. V trimming: 0 bases; J trimming: 7 bases; junction bases outside the gene matches: 6. Germline V gene sequence: CDR1 MNHEY, CDR2 SVGAGI.

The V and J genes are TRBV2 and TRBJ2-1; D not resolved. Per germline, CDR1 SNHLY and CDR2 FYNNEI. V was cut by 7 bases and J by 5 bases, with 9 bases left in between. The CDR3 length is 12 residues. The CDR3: CASTEWNNEQFF. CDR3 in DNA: TGTGCCAGCACCGAATGGAACAATGAGCAGTTCTTC.

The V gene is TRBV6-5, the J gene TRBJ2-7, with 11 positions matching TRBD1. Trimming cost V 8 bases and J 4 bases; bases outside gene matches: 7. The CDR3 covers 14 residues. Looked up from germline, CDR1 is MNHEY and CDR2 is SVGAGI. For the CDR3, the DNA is TGTGCCAGCGCCGGGGACAGGGGGTCTTACGAGCAGTACTTC. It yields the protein CASAGDRGSYEQYF.